The clone carrying this TCR beta chain was picked up many times. A single record per CDR3 protein comes from TCRdb applying MiXCR to the 5' RACE reads. The sample yields approximately 430,000 distinct CDR3 sequences, roughly a quarter seen once. The sample originates from a study of T-cell memory formation after mild COVID-19. V dropped 2 bases and J dropped 4 bases, with 4 bases sitting between them. This CDR3 is built from 12 residues. Sequencing used PBMCs or a T cell subset sorted from them (not recorded which). The chain employs TRBV12-3 or TRBV12-4 and TRBJ2-3; no definite D call. The receptor comes from an adult woman who had mild COVID-19 (a few samples of this study predate the infection). Cell type and time point are not known. In DNA, the CDR3 is TGTGCCAGCAGTTTACTAGCAGATACGCAGTATTTT. Translating it yields CASSLLADTQYF.